This T cell receptor beta chain was sequenced in a study of blood T cell repertoires in COVID-19. Study as a whole: PBMCs, B-cell-depleted T cells, or T cells provided the cDNA or gDNA that made up the material.

V lost 5 bases and J 4 bases, leaving 12 bases between the germline ends. The CDR3 runs 13 residues. Germline CDR1 SGHRS, CDR2 YFSETQ. Per the original methods: Reference gene primers were amplified, and this amplification served to estimate nucleated cell counts. Here immunoSEQ multiplex PCR was the method, and the copy in TCRdb shows in-frame clones only, minus some. V and J calls and clone size are those listed in that table; D and trimming were worked out from the DNA. In the table there are about 98,000 clones, more than 65% of which are singletons. The rearrangement links TRBV5-1 to TRBJ1-1; maybe TRBD1 (6 bases). What was sequenced was peripheral blood. The sequence was collected from a woman of 80 years or more with acute or convalescent COVID-19. The CDR3 loop is CASRSRGGTEAFF. The CDR3 DNA reads TGCGCCAGCAGGTCCAGGGGTGGCACTGAAGCTTTCTTT.